These T cell receptor beta chains were read from a single sample in a study of low-dose radiotherapy and immunotherapy resistance in tumors. TCRdb passed the reads through MiXCR, listing each CDR3 protein once. The sample yields fewer than 60,000 distinct CDR3 sequences, about an eighth seen once. The sample here was PBMCs, taken before treatment. Receptors were obtained from a female donor with ovarian cancer. The CDR3 runs from the conserved cysteine through the conserved F or W. The D gene is left open where the match is weak. Some rows mark clone size as missing; the rest say once, few, many or name a class of expanded clone.

size,V,D,J,CDR3,DNA
many,TRBV2,.,TRBJ2-4,CASRPSLAKNIQYF,TGTGCCAGCAGACCGTCACTAGCCAAAAACATTCAGTACTTC
many,TRBV23-1,TRBD2,TRBJ2-4,CASSQSTTSGGSLAKNIQYF,TGCGCCAGCAGTCAATCTACGACTAGCGGGGGCTCCCTAGCCAAAAACATTCAGTACTTC
.,TRBV19,.,TRBJ1-1,CASTRGTEAFF,TGTGCCAGTACGAGGGGAACTGAAGCTTTCTTT
many,TRBV12-3/TRBV12-4,.,TRBJ2-2,CASSPSGPNTGELFF,TGTGCCAGCAGTCCGTCGGGGCCCAACACCGGGGAGCTGTTTTTT
many,TRBV5-8,.,TRBJ2-7,CASSFGLGYEQYF,TGTGCCAGCAGCTTCGGCCTGGGCTACGAGCAGTACTTC
many,TRBV4-1,.,TRBJ2-7,CASSQVWGLEQYF,TGCGCCAGCAGCCAAGTGTGGGGCCTTGAGCAGTACTTC
.,TRBV9,.,TRBJ2-7,CASSAGTGPYEQYF,TGTGCCAGCAGCGCCGGGACGGGACCCTACGAGCAGTACTTC
many,TRBV6-5,.,TRBJ1-5,CASSRDLNQPQHF,TGTGCCAGCAGTCGGGACCTGAATCAGCCCCAGCATTTT
once,TRBV6-5,.,TRBJ1-1,CASSYSWGLGTEAFF,TGTGCCAGCAGTTACTCGTGGGGCTTAGGAACTGAAGCTTTCTTT
.,TRBV5-1,TRBD2,TRBJ2-3,CASSLNSGRSADTQYF,TGCGCCAGCAGCCTCAATAGCGGGAGGTCGGCGGATACGCAGTATTTT
many,TRBV11-2,.,TRBJ2-5,CASSLDRDGPTYF,TGTGCCAGCAGCTTAGATAGGGACGGACCCACGTACTTC
few,TRBV24-1,.,TRBJ2-2,CATMTDNTGELFF,TGTGCCACCATGACAGACAACACCGGGGAGCTGTTTTTT
many,TRBV19,.,TRBJ1-2,CASSIQAGDGYTF,TGTGCCAGTAGTATACAGGCAGGGGATGGCTACACCTTC
many,TRBV27,.,TRBJ2-1,CASNFQGSALYNEQFF,TGTGCCAGCAATTTTCAGGGGTCGGCCCTTTACAATGAGCAGTTCTTC
many,TRBV20-1,TRBD2,TRBJ2-1,CSAEGVGLAGSGSAYNEQFF,TGCAGTGCGGAGGGGGTAGGGCTAGCGGGGAGCGGGTCGGCCTACAATGAGCAGTTCTTC